The 2 T cell receptor beta chains below were found in one sample sequenced in a study of cytomegalovirus exposure and HLA in healthy donors. This PCR relied on a set of 60 Vbeta primers and 13 Jbeta primers. Assay: immunoSEQ multiplex PCR; the TCRdb copy retains only in-frame clones and omits some. The sample shows approximately 180,000 clones, about four fifths of them seen only once. Material: PBMCs. The receptors were gathered from a woman younger than 35 in good health and CMV-seronegative.

This clone has a single count. The genes are TRBV7-9 and TRBJ2-7, with 13 positions matching TRBD2. The CDR3 spans 15 residues. Germline loops: CDR1 SEHNR, CDR2 FQNEAQ (reference sequence). J was trimmed by 4 bases and V by 4 bases; bases with no gene match: 4. The CDR3 sequence: CASSSPTSGRYEQYF. For the CDR3, the DNA is TGTGCCAGCAGCTCCCCGACTAGCGGGAGGTACGAGCAGTACTTC.

The chain recombines TRBV5-1 with TRBJ2-1; 8 bases are shared with TRBD1. Germline CDR1 and CDR2: SGHRS and YFSETQ. Unmatched junction bases numbered 7, after V lost 4 bases and J lost 7 bases. The CDR3 is 14 amino acids. The CDR3 DNA follows: TGCGCCAGCAGCCGGGACAGGTTTGGGAATGAGCAGTTCTTC. It specifies CASSRDRFGNEQFF.